These 23 T cell receptor beta chains were sequenced from one sample in a study of blood T cell repertoires in COVID-19. Here immunoSEQ multiplex PCR was the method, and the copy in TCRdb shows in-frame clones only, minus some. The top ten clones hold roughly 2.9% of a sample with roughly 160,000 clones, 80% to 85% of them seen once. Input material: peripheral blood. These receptors were obtained from a woman aged 55-75 years with acute or convalescent COVID-19.

This chain links TRBV7-2 with TRBJ2-6; the D is unclear. V was clipped by 0 bases and J by 1 base, with 10 bases between them. Germline CDR1 reads SGHTA; CDR2 reads FQGNSA. CDR3 length: 17 residues. The CDR3 sequence: CASSLAFSESGANVLTF. DNA of the CDR3: TGTGCCAGCAGCTTAGCGTTCTCGGAGTCTGGGGCCAACGTCCTGACTTTC. Filled out from reference TRBV7-2 and TRBJ2-6, the complete variable domain reads GAGVSQSPSNKVTEKGKDVELRCDPISGHTALYWYRQSLGQGLEFLIYFQGNSAPDKSGLPSDRFSAERTGGSVSTLTIQRTQQEDSAVYLCASSLAFSESGANVLTFGAGSRLTVL.

The chain links TRBV13 to TRBJ1-1; D may be TRBD1 (6 bases). Between the trimmed V and J ends, which lost 3 bases and 6 bases, there was a span of 20 bases. The germline gives CDR1 PRHDT, CDR2 FYEKMQ (reference sequence). The CDR3 is made up of 16 amino acids. The CDR3 DNA reads as TGTGCCAGCAGCTTGTTCAGTGAGGGGGTAATGGCTGAAGCTTTCTTT. It is translated as CASSLFSEGVMAEAFF.

The genes are TRBV25-1 and TRBJ1-6; D remains ambiguous. V lost 1 base and J 4 bases, leaving 8 bases between the germline ends. CDR1 MGHDK and CDR2 SYGVNS come from the germline V gene. This CDR3 has 15 residues. The CDR3 bases are TGTGCCAGCAGTGAATCCCGGGGTTATAATTCACCCCTCCACTTT. Translating gives CASSESRGYNSPLHF.

V gene TRBV3-1 (or the pseudogene TRBV3-2) combines with J gene TRBJ1-1, with TRBD1 identical over 7 bases. The V and J ends lost 5 bases and 3 bases, in that order; junction bases with no gene match: 3. CDR1 is LGHDT, CDR2 YNNKEL, per germline (reference sequence). CDR3 length equals 13 residues. The CDR3 DNA reads TGTGCCAGCAGCTCTGACAGGGACACTGAAGCTTTCTTT. Translating gives CASSSDRDTEAFF.

The gene calls are TRBV7-6 and TRBJ2-3, with TRBD1 matching 9 bases. The trim removed 5 bases at V and 4 bases at J, leaving 7 bases unmatched. The CDR3 runs to 15 residues. In germline, CDR1 is SGHVS, CDR2 FNYEAQ. CDR3 loop: CASSPFRTGADTQYF. The DNA for the CDR3 is TGTGCCAGCAGCCCTTTTCGGACAGGGGCAGATACGCAGTATTTT.

Points on this clone: The junction and the germline gene differ at one end; a read error may be behind it. The chain couples TRBV6-5 to TRBJ1-1, with a possible D match to TRBD1 (5 bases). Germline V CDR1 and CDR2: MNHEY, SVGAGI. The CDR3 has 14 amino acids. The CDR3 sequence: CASSYSLDTSEAFF. CDR3 sequence (DNA): TGTGCCAGCAGTTACTCCTTGGACACTTCTGAGGCTTTCTTT.

This chain connects TRBV29-1 to TRBJ2-5; 9 bases line up with TRBD2. This CDR3 region has 14 residues. V lost 4 bases to trimming and J lost 7 bases; unmatched junction nucleotides: 10. Germline V gene data show CDR1 as SQVTM and CDR2 as ANQGSEA. The CDR3 loop reads CSVGASGDPRTQYF. The CDR3 nucleotides are TGCAGCGTTGGCGCTAGCGGGGACCCAAGGACCCAGTACTTC.

CDR3 sequence reads: CASSIRGGAAETQYF. CDR3 nucleotides: TGTGCCAGTAGTATTCGCGGGGGGGCCGCAGAGACCCAGTACTTC. J is TRBJ2-5 and V is TRBV19; the match to TRBD2 covers 9 bases. The V gene's germline CDR1 is LNHDA and CDR2 SQIVND (reference sequence). The junction had 6 bases not matched to a gene; V was cut back by 3 bases and J by 4 bases. The CDR3 contains 15 residues.

V usage is TRBV5-3 and J usage is TRBJ2-7; 10 nucleotides line up with TRBD1. TRBV5-3 falls under the ORF class, with uncertain function. CDR3 length equals 17 residues. J lost 4 bases, V lost 1 base, and 11 bases had no gene match. CDR3 coding DNA: TGTGCCAGAAGCTTGAACCCCCTGGGACAGGGGCTATACGAGCAGTACTTC. Protein sequence: CARSLNPLGQGLYEQYF.

The chain couples TRBV15 to TRBJ1-3; no reliable D call. CDR3 length: 16 residues. Germline V gene data show CDR1 as LNHNV and CDR2 as YYDKDF (reference sequence). The V end lost 0 bases, the J end lost 2 bases, and 11 bases lay between the germline ends. This CDR3 reads CATSRDIDRAGNTIYF. In DNA form, the CDR3 reads TGTGCCACCAGCAGAGATATAGACCGGGCTGGAAACACCATATATTTT.

V and J are TRBV9 and TRBJ1-6; the D is unclear. The CDR3 extends over 14 amino acids. Trimming took off 0 bases at V and 4 bases at J, with 5 bases between the two ends. Germline V lookup: CDR1 SGDLS, CDR2 YYNGEE. The chain's CDR3 is CASSVAGYNSPLHF. For the CDR3, the DNA is TGTGCCAGCAGCGTAGCGGGTTATAATTCACCCCTCCACTTT. Complete variable domain (other parts from reference TRBV9 and TRBJ1-6): DSGVTQTPKHLITATGQRVTLRCSPRSGDLSVYWYQQSLDQGLQFLIQYYNGEERAKGNILERFSAQQFPDLHSELNLSSLELGDSALYFCASSVAGYNSPLHFGNGTRLTVT.

A note on this clone: Other nucleotide sequences in the sample specify the same CDR3. The chain carries TRBV7-9 and TRBJ2-5, with D possibly being TRBD1 (6 bases). Trimming shortened V by 3 bases and J by 2 bases, and 7 bases separated the two germline ends. The CDR3 extends over 13 amino acids. The V gene's germline CDR1 is SEHNR and CDR2 FQNEAQ (reference sequence). CDR3 DNA: TGTGCCAGCAGCTTCGGACAGCAAGAGACCCAGTACTTC. Its protein product is CASSFGQQETQYF.

The chain has TRBV7-9 and TRBJ2-7; D unresolved. Trimming removed 1 base from V and 3 bases from J, with 10 bases in between. The germline V gene has CDR1 SEHNR and CDR2 FQNEAQ (reference sequence). CDR3 length equals 14 residues. The CDR3 here is CASSLGLEVYEQYF. DNA for the CDR3: TGTGCCAGCAGCTTAGGGCTAGAAGTCTACGAGCAGTACTTC.

The chain links TRBV5-4 to TRBJ1-5; D is possibly TRBD1 (6 bases). The CDR3 is 15 amino acids. V was shortened by 0 bases and J by 4 bases, with 11 bases between the two germline ends. From germline, CDR1 is SGHNT and CDR2 YYREEE (reference sequence). CDR3 coding DNA: TGTGCCAGCAGCTTGGGTCAGGGGATGAATCAGCCCCAGCATTTT. It translates to CASSLGQGMNQPQHF.

Concerning this clone: The sample contains more than one DNA sequence encoding this CDR3. V gene TRBV10-3 combines with J gene TRBJ2-5; no clear D gene. Germline V gene data show CDR1 as ENHRY and CDR2 as SYGVKD. The length of the CDR3 is 12 residues. The V and J ends lost 0 bases and 5 bases respectively, with 4 bases between them. DNA for the CDR3: TGTGCCATCAGTGAGTCCTCGGAGACCCAGTACTTC. This translates into CAISESSETQYF.

The chain uses TRBV11-2 and TRBJ2-3; possible D gene TRBD2, 7 bases. The germline V and J ends were trimmed by 3 bases and 6 bases, with 16 bases remaining between them. This CDR3 comprises 15 residues. Germline assignment: CDR1 SGHAT and CDR2 FQNNGV. The CDR3 sequence: CASSLGNGGPDTQYF. Written as DNA, the CDR3 is TGTGCCAGCAGCTTGGGTAACGGGGGGCCTGATACGCAGTATTTT.

V gene TRBV7-9 combines with J gene TRBJ2-2, with 14 bases that match TRBD2. V lost 4 bases to trimming and J lost 1 base; unmatched junction nucleotides: 2. The CDR3 is made up of 17 amino acids. Germline V gene lookup returns CDR1 SEHNR and CDR2 FQNEAQ (reference sequence). In nucleotides, the CDR3 is TGTGCCAGCAGCTCAGGGACTAGCGGGGGGAACACCGGGGAGCTGTTTTTT. Protein: CASSSGTSGGNTGELFF. Full variable domain (rest looked up from reference TRBV7-9 and TRBJ2-2): DTGVSQNPRHKITKRGQNVTFRCDPISEHNRLYWYRQTLGQGPEFLTYFQNEAQLEKSRLLSDRFSAERPKGSFSTLEIQRTEQGDSAMYLCASSSGTSGGNTGELFFGEGSRLTVL.

Only one count was recorded for this clone. The rearrangement joins TRBV12-5 to TRBJ1-4, with TRBD1 identical over 8 bases. This CDR3 contains 17 residues. The junction had 7 bases not matched to a gene; V was cut back by 0 bases and J by 4 bases. Germline lookup yields CDR1 LGHNT and CDR2 FRNRAP. CDR3 coding DNA: TGTGCTAGTGGTTTGGTACAGGGGGTAGGGGGTAATGAAAAACTGTTTTTT. As protein: CASGLVQGVGGNEKLFF. Looking up the rest from reference TRBV12-5 and TRBJ1-4 gives the full variable domain: DARVTQTPRHKVTEMGQEVTMRCQPILGHNTVFWYRQTMMQGLELLAYFRNRAPLDDSGMPKDRFSAEMPDATLATLKIQPSEPRDSAVYFCASGLVQGVGGNEKLFFGSGTQLSVL.

J is TRBJ1-1 and V is TRBV6-5; D ambiguous. Germline lookup yields CDR1 MNHEY and CDR2 SVGAGI. This CDR3 has 13 residues. The CDR3 nucleotides read TGTGCGGTAAATTGGGCACGGAACACTGAAGCTTTCTTT. Translation: CAVNWARNTEAFF.

The chain carries TRBV6-2 or TRBV6-3 and TRBJ2-7; maybe TRBD1 (6 bases). Trimming removed 0 bases at V and 4 bases at J, with 16 bases between. CDR1 is MNHEY and CDR2 is SVGEGT in the germline V gene. The CDR3 totals 16 residues. The CDR3, as DNA: TGTGCCAGCAGTTACTCGCCCCGGGGACATCCTTACGAGCAGTACTTC. Translated, it gives CASSYSPRGHPYEQYF.

The chain uses TRBV3-1 (or the pseudogene TRBV3-2) and TRBJ2-3; D perhaps matches TRBD1 (6 bases). The CDR3 extends over 14 amino acids. The germline V and J ends were trimmed by 4 bases and 0 bases, with 8 bases remaining between them. Germline V gives CDR1 LGHDT, CDR2 YNNKEL (reference sequence). The CDR3 here is CASSRQGSTDTQYF. CDR3 bases: TGTGCCAGCAGCCGGCAGGGGAGCACAGATACGCAGTATTTT.

This clone was detected only a few times. V usage is TRBV28 and J usage is TRBJ1-2; the match to TRBD1 covers 7 bases. Germline CDR1 MDHEN, CDR2 SYDVKM. The CDR3 sequence is 14 residues long. J was trimmed by 4 bases and V by 6 bases; bases with no gene match: 8. The CDR3, as DNA: TGTGCCAGCAGCACAACCCGGGACAGCTATGGCTACACCTTC. Its translation: CASSTTRDSYGYTF.

The rearrangement joins TRBV6-2 or TRBV6-3 to TRBJ1-5, with D possibly being TRBD1 (6 bases). This CDR3 has 16 amino acids. V lost 0 bases and J 5 bases, leaving 14 bases between the germline ends. CDR1 and CDR2 (germline): MNHEY, SVGEGT. The CDR3 DNA reads TGTGCCAGCAGTTACTCGAGAAGGGGGGGGGATCAGCCCCAGCATTTT. Encoded protein: CASSYSRRGGDQPQHF.